The subject of this entry is one TCR beta chain. The antigen remains unidentified. The CDR3 sequence is 17 residues long. In germline, CDR1 is SGHRS, CDR2 YFSETQ. V gave up 0 bases and J gave up 8 bases; unmatched junction bases: 7. Healthy bone marrow donors formed the donor group. Donors were nominally healthy when sampled, though unrecorded immune exposures were likely. The primer mix had 60 Vbeta and 13 Jbeta primers. Profiled with immunoSEQ multiplex PCR; TCRdb holds only in-frame clones, not every one. The sample consists of about 120,000 clones, 77% of them appearing once. These data come from a study of cytomegalovirus exposure and HLA in healthy donors. Study-level results: Among TCR sequences, most were rare, though some public TCRs appeared in many donors. Accurate predictions that matched the HLA-A and HLA-B alleles of most subjects were reportedly made from TCR beta sequences.

The chain recombines TRBV5-1 with TRBJ2-1, with 14 bases matching TRBD2. This receptor was obtained from a man aged 50 to 60 in good health and CMV-seropositive. Source material: PBMCs. The CDR3 loop reads CASSLERGTSGGDEQFF. For the CDR3, the DNA is TGCGCCAGCAGCTTGGAACGTGGGACTAGCGGGGGAGATGAGCAGTTCTTC.